The 8 T cell receptor beta chains listed next were all sequenced from one sample in a study of cytomegalovirus exposure and HLA in healthy donors. The PCR contained 60 Vbeta and 13 Jbeta primers. Here immunoSEQ multiplex PCR was the method, and the copy in TCRdb shows in-frame clones only, minus some. The table has 110,000 to 150,000 clones, more than 65% seen once. Input material: PBMCs. These receptor sequences come from a woman younger than 45 in good health and CMV-seronegative.

V gene TRBV5-8 combines with J gene TRBJ1-1; D is uncertain. V was cut by 6 bases and J by 1 base, with 7 bases left in between. CDR3 length: 12 amino acids. Germline CDR1 SGHTS, CDR2 YDEGEE. This CDR3 reads CASTSGNTEAFF. Written as DNA, the CDR3 is TGTGCCAGCACCTCGGGGAACACTGAAGCTTTCTTT.

This chain links TRBV9 with TRBJ1-6, with D unclear. V was cut by 3 bases and J by 7 bases, with 11 bases left in between. The length of the CDR3 is 14 residues. Germline values: CDR1 SGDLS, CDR2 YYNGEE. CDR3 in DNA: TGTGCCAGCAGCGCCACCCTGGGCAATTCACCCCTCCACTTT. Its protein product is CASSATLGNSPLHF.

The rearrangement uses TRBV4-2 and TRBJ2-2; 9 bases map to TRBD1. Per the germline V gene, CDR1 is LGHNA and CDR2 is YNFKEQ. The CDR3 extends over 16 amino acids. V lost 2 bases, J lost 5 bases, and 6 bases stayed unmatched. The CDR3 nucleotides read TGTGCCAGCAGCCAAACCGGGACAGGGCGGACCGGGGAGCTGTTTTTT. Its translation: CASSQTGTGRTGELFF.

A few counts support this clone. This chain links TRBV6-1 with TRBJ1-1, with D uncertain. This CDR3 comprises 13 residues. Per the germline V gene, CDR1 is MNHNS and CDR2 is SASEGT. With 6 bases removed from V and 1 base from J, the gap between germline ends came to 9 bases. The CDR3 protein is CASSEIANTEAFF. In DNA, the CDR3 is TGTGCCAGCAGCGAGATTGCGAACACTGAAGCTTTCTTT.

The V and J genes are TRBV7-9 and TRBJ2-3; 8 nucleotides match TRBD2. The V segment lost 5 bases and the J segment 0 bases; nucleotides outside the gene matches: 7. Per the germline V gene, CDR1 is SEHNR and CDR2 is FQNEAQ (reference sequence). The CDR3 sequence is 16 residues long. Written as DNA, the CDR3 is TGTGCCAGCAGCCCGGGACTAGACCTTAGCACAGATACGCAGTATTTT. This translates into CASSPGLDLSTDTQYF.

The rearrangement joins TRBV28 to TRBJ2-5; tentative D call: TRBD2 (6 bases). The CDR3 consists of 15 residues. V lost 3 bases and J lost 2, with 13 bases in between. From germline, CDR1 is MDHEN and CDR2 SYDVKM. CDR3 amino acids: CASSFGGVIQETQYF. CDR3 coding DNA: TGTGCCAGCAGTTTCGGAGGGGTCATTCAAGAGACCCAGTACTTC.

This chain connects TRBV5-1 to TRBJ2-3, with TRBD2 as a possible D gene (5 bases). The CDR3 sequence is 15 residues long. Trimming shortened V by 1 base and J by 4 bases, and 13 bases separated the two germline ends. Germline loops: CDR1 SGHRS, CDR2 YFSETQ. The CDR3 DNA reads as TGCGCCAGCAGCTTGTGGGGTGAGGGCCCAGATACGCAGTATTTT. This codes for CASSLWGEGPDTQYF. Complete variable domain (other parts from reference TRBV5-1 and TRBJ2-3): KAGVTQTPRYLIKTRGQQVTLSCSPISGHRSVSWYQQTPGQGLQFLFEYFSETQRNKGNFPGRFSGRQFSNSRSEMNVSTLELGDSALYLCASSLWGEGPDTQYFGPGTRLTVL.

This clone was detected once. The rearrangement uses TRBV11-2 and TRBJ2-3; D is possibly TRBD1 (6 bases). From germline, CDR1 is SGHAT and CDR2 FQNNGV. The CDR3 totals 14 residues. Trimming pared 6 bases from V and 1 base from J, leaving 11 bases between. The CDR3 DNA follows: TGTGCCAGCAGGGAAGGACAGCGCACAGATACGCAGTATTTT. It translates to CASREGQRTDTQYF.